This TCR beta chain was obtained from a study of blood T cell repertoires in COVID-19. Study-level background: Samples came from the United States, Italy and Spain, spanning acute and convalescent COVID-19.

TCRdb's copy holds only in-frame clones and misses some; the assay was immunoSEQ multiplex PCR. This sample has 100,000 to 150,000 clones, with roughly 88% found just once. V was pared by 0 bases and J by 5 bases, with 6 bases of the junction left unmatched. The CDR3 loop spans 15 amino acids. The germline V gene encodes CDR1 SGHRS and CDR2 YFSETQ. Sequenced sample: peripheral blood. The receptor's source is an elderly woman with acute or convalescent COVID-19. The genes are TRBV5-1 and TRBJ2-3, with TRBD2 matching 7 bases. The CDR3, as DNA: TGCGCCAGCAGCTTGGACGCGGGGGTTTTAGATACGCAGTATTTT. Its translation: CASSLDAGVLDTQYF.